These T cell receptor beta chains were read from a single sample in a study of molecular identifiers for immune sequencing clone quantification. From the PCR reads, TCRdb called clonotypes with MiXCR, one entry per CDR3 protein. Of 88,000 or so distinct CDR3 sequences listed, around 20% were seen once; the top ten hold roughly 1%. Material for sequencing was naive CD8+ T cells from blood, with Jurkat cell RNA spiked in. The receptors were gathered from a human donor in good health. Some libraries in this study had Jurkat cell RNA spiked in. The CDR3 runs from the conserved cysteine through the conserved F or W. A D gene is named only where the DNA matches it firmly. Rows may omit the clone size; those that give it use once, few, many or a size class.

TRBJ2-5,few,.,TRBV6-2/TRBV6-3,CASSYGRDGLVQGGQETQYF,TGTGCCAGCAGTTACGGGAGGGACGGATTAGTCCAGGGGGGCCAAGAGACCCAGTACTTC
TRBJ2-7,few,.,TRBV11-2,CASSLFSGYASYEQYF,TGTGCCAGCAGCCTCTTTAGCGGATACGCGTCCTACGAGCAGTACTTC
TRBJ2-2,many,TRBD2,TRBV4-3,CASSQLLAGGPNTGELFF,TGCGCCAGCAGCCAGCTTCTAGCGGGGGGGCCGAACACCGGGGAGCTGTTTTTT
TRBJ2-3,many,TRBD1,TRBV27,CASSLSKTGGLTDTQYF,TGTGCCAGCAGTTTATCGAAGACAGGGGGATTAACAGATACGCAGTATTTT
TRBJ1-1,many,.,TRBV13,CASSLGLTEAFF,TGTGCCAGCAGCTTAGGGCTCACTGAAGCTTTCTTT
TRBJ2-1,many,.,TRBV20-1,CSAIPGVWGYNEQFF,TGCAGTGCCATACCGGGGGTATGGGGCTACAATGAGCAGTTCTTC
TRBJ2-3,.,TRBD2,TRBV4-3,CASSQSLAGAEDTQYF,TGCGCCAGCAGCCAAAGCCTAGCGGGAGCGGAAGATACGCAGTATTTT
TRBJ2-5,many,.,TRBV5-1,CASSLSLGDQETQYF,TGCGCCAGCAGCTTGTCTTTAGGGGACCAAGAGACCCAGTACTTC
TRBJ1-1,many,.,TRBV7-6,CASSPSSGTDTEAFF,TGTGCCAGCAGCCCCTCTTCGGGGACCGACACTGAAGCTTTCTTT
TRBJ2-5,many,.,TRBV2,CASSVDSNLQETQYF,TGTGCCAGCAGTGTCGACAGTAACTTACAAGAGACCCAGTACTTC
TRBJ2-3,many,.,TRBV7-9,CASSPGTDTQYF,TGTGCCAGCAGCCCGGGAACAGATACGCAGTATTTT
TRBJ1-1,many,.,TRBV30,CAWSLTENTEAFF,TGTGCCTGGAGTCTGACAGAGAACACTGAAGCTTTCTTT
TRBJ1-1,.,.,TRBV19,CASNPAGNTEAFF,TGTGCCAGTAACCCCGCGGGGAACACTGAAGCTTTCTTT
TRBJ1-5,many,.,TRBV20-1,CSARISAASNQPQHF,TGCAGTGCTAGGATATCGGCCGCGAGCAATCAGCCCCAGCATTTT
TRBJ1-5,many,TRBD1,TRBV5-1,CASSKTGGFNQPQHF,TGCGCCAGCAGCAAGACAGGGGGCTTCAATCAGCCCCAGCATTTT
TRBJ1-2,many,TRBD1,TRBV9,CASSVAQGGQGYNYGYTF,TGTGCCAGCAGCGTAGCCCAGGGCGGACAGGGATATAACTATGGCTACACCTTC
TRBJ2-7,many,.,TRBV20-1,CSARGRGHSSYEQYF,TGCAGTGCTAGAGGTCGAGGACACTCCTCCTACGAGCAGTACTTC
TRBJ2-7,many,.,TRBV29-1,CSVGGVSSYEQYF,TGCAGCGTTGGGGGGGTGAGCTCCTACGAGCAGTACTTC
TRBJ2-7,many,TRBD2,TRBV27,CASGRRDYSSYEQYF,TGTGCCAGCGGTAGGCGGGACTATTCCTCCTACGAGCAGTACTTC
TRBJ2-4,.,.,TRBV19,CASSIEWAKNIQYF,TGTGCCAGTAGTATTGAATGGGCCAAAAACATTCAGTACTTC
TRBJ2-5,many,.,TRBV29-1,CSVDLRTQETQYF,TGCAGCGTTGATCTTAGGACCCAAGAGACCCAGTACTTC
TRBJ2-2,many,.,TRBV7-9,CASSFYHTGELFF,TGTGCCAGCAGCTTTTACCACACCGGGGAGCTGTTTTTT
TRBJ2-3,many,.,TRBV12-3/TRBV12-4,CASKIYSDDTQYF,TGTGCCAGCAAAATCTACAGCGACGATACGCAGTATTTT
TRBJ2-1,.,.,TRBV9,CASSAHNEQFF,TGTGCCAGCAGCGCCCACAATGAGCAGTTCTTC
TRBJ2-7,many,TRBD1,TRBV27,CASKFQGAYEQYF,TGTGCCAGCAAATTTCAGGGGGCCTACGAGCAGTACTTC
TRBJ2-7,.,TRBD1,TRBV9,CASSGTGTGLTEQYF,TGTGCCAGCAGCGGAACCGGGACAGGGTTGACCGAGCAGTACTTC
TRBJ1-1,many,.,TRBV4-2,CASSPLGVNTEAFF,TGTGCCAGCAGCCCCCTTGGGGTGAACACTGAAGCTTTCTTT
TRBJ1-1,.,TRBD1,TRBV27,CASSDGPPPDRGRGEAFF,TGTGCCAGCAGTGATGGTCCCCCACCGGACAGGGGGAGAGGGGAAGCTTTCTTT
TRBJ2-1,many,.,TRBV4-3,CASSQAGAGHNEQFF,TGCGCCAGCAGCCAAGCTGGGGCGGGGCACAATGAGCAGTTCTTC
TRBJ2-7,.,.,TRBV28,CASSLFHDEQYF,TGTGCCAGCAGTTTATTTCACGACGAGCAGTACTTC
TRBJ2-2,few,.,TRBV27,CASGELTRELFF,TGTGCCAGCGGCGAATTGACCCGGGAGCTGTTTTTT
TRBJ2-7,many,.,TRBV12-3/TRBV12-4,CASSLMGGWAPYEQYF,TGTGCCAGCAGTTTGATGGGGGGATGGGCCCCTTACGAGCAGTACTTC
TRBJ2-7,.,TRBD2,TRBV6-2/TRBV6-3,CASRTLAGFGYEQYF,TGTGCCAGCAGAACCTTAGCGGGATTCGGCTACGAGCAGTACTTC
TRBJ2-1,.,.,TRBV19,CASSMYDRIYNEQFF,TGTGCCAGTAGTATGTATGACAGAATTTACAATGAGCAGTTCTTC
TRBJ2-3,many,.,TRBV7-9,CASSSPGAPDTDTQYF,TGTGCCAGCAGCTCCCCGGGGGCCCCTGACACAGATACGCAGTATTTT
TRBJ2-7,many,TRBD2,TRBV28,CASSSPGLGDEQYF,TGTGCCAGCAGTTCACCGGGACTAGGGGACGAGCAGTACTTC
TRBJ1-6,.,TRBD1,TRBV7-2,CASSLAFGQGYNSPLHF,TGTGCCAGCAGCTTAGCTTTCGGACAGGGGTATAATTCACCCCTCCACTTT
TRBJ1-2,many,TRBD1,TRBV4-3,CASSQEDRAGGYTF,TGCGCCAGCAGCCAAGAGGACAGGGCCGGCGGCTACACCTTC
TRBJ1-1,many,.,TRBV5-1,CASNQGYPSDTEAFF,TGCGCCAGCAACCAGGGGTACCCATCGGACACTGAAGCTTTCTTT